This entry features one T cell receptor beta chain sequence. This entry belongs to a study of cytomegalovirus exposure and HLA in healthy donors. This CDR3 is 11 amino acids long. V was pared by 6 bases and J by 4 bases, with 8 bases between. Germline values: CDR1 SQVTM, CDR2 ANQGSEA. The PCR contained 60 Vbeta and 13 Jbeta primers. Here immunoSEQ multiplex PCR was the method, and the copy in TCRdb shows in-frame clones only, minus some. This sample has 150,000 to 200,000 clones, with 65% to 80% found just once. Sample: PBMCs. The TCR originated in a woman in her thirties in good health and CMV-seronegative. The chain is built from TRBV29-1 and TRBJ2-3; possibly TRBD1 for D (5 bases). The CDR3 spells CSVQGPDTQYF. The CDR3 bases are TGCAGCGTCCAGGGTCCAGATACGCAGTATTTT.